This note documents a single T cell receptor (beta chain) sequence. Its antigen is as yet unknown. Vbeta (60) and Jbeta (13) primers were used in the PCR. The data were produced by immunoSEQ multiplex PCR, yet TCRdb's version contains in-frame clones alone and is incomplete. The sample has about 130,000 clones, around 72% seen once; the top ten hold around 4%. The data are from a study of cytomegalovirus exposure and HLA in healthy donors. The study, taken as a whole, reports: Upon later analysis, HLA-associated TCR beta chains proved more clonally expanded than other, equally common chains.

Germline CDR1 and CDR2: MNHEY and SVGAGI. The CDR3 spans 15 residues. The V and J ends lost 4 bases and 2 bases, in that order; junction bases with no gene match: 5. The rearrangement joins TRBV6-5 to TRBJ2-1, with 7 positions matching TRBD1. This sequence originates from a man aged 25-45 years in good health and CMV-seronegative. Sequences were obtained from PBMCs. The CDR3 sequence is CASSSRQGPYNEQFF. The CDR3, as DNA: TGTGCCAGCAGTTCGCGACAGGGACCCTACAATGAGCAGTTCTTC.